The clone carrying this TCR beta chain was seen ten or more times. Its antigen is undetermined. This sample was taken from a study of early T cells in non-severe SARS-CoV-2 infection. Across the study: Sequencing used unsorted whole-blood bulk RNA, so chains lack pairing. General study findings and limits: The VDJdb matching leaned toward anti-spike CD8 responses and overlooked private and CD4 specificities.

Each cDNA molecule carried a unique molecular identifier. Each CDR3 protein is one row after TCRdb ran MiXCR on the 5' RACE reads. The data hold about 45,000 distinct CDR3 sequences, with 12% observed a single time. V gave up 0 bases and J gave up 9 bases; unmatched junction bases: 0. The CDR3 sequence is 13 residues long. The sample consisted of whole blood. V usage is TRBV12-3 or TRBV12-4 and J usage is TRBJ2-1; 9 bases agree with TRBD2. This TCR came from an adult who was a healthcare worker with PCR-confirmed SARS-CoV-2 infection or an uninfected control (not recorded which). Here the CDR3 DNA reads TGTGCCAGCAGTTTAGCACTAGCGGGTGAGCAGTTCTTC. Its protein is CASSLALAGEQFF.